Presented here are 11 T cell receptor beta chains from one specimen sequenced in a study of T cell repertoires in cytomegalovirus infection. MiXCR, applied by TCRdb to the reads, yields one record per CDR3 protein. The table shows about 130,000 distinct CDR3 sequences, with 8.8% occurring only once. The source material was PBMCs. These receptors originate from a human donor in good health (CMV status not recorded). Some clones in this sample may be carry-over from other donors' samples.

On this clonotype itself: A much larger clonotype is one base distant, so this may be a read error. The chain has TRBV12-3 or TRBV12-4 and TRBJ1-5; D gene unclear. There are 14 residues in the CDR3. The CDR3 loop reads CASRHDGSKQPQHF. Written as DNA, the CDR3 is TGTGCCAGCAGGCATGACGGTAGCAAACAGCCCCAGCATTTT.

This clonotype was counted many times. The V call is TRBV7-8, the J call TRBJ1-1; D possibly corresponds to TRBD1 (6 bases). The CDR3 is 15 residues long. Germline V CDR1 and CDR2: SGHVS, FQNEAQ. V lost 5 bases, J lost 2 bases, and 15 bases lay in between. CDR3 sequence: CASSLRDIRNTEAFF. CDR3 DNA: TGTGCCAGCAGCCTACGGGACATTAGAAACACTGAAGCTTTCTTT.

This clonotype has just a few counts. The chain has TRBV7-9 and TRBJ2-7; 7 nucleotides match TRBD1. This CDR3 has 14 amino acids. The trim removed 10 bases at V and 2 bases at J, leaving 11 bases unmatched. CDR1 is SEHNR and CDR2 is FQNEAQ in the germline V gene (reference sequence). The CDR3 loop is CAIDREGFTYEQYF. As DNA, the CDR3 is TGTGCCATCGACAGGGAAGGGTTTACCTACGAGCAGTACTTC.

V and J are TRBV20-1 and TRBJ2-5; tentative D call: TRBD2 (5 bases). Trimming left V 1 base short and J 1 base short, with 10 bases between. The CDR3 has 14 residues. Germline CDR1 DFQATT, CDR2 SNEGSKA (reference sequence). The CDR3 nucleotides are TGCAGTGCTAGAGCGAGACTAATCCAAGAGACCCAGTACTTC. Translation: CSARARLIQETQYF.

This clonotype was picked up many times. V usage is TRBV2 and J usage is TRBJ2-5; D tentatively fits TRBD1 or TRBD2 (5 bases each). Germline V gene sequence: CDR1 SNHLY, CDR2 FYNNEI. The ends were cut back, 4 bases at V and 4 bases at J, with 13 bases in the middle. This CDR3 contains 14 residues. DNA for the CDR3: TGTGCCAGCAGTGTTCCGGGACCCCCAGAGACCCAGTACTTC. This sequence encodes CASSVPGPPETQYF.

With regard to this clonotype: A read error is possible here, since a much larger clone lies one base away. The CDR3 region is CANHQGSNTDTQYF. DNA of the CDR3: TGTGCCAACCATCAGGGATCTAACACAGATACGCAGTATTTT. V gene TRBV7-3 combines with J gene TRBJ2-3, with D possibly TRBD1 on 5 matching bases. The V end was cut by 10 bases, the J end by 2 bases, with 16 bases between. Per germline, CDR1 SGHTA and CDR2 FQGTGA. The CDR3 totals 14 residues.

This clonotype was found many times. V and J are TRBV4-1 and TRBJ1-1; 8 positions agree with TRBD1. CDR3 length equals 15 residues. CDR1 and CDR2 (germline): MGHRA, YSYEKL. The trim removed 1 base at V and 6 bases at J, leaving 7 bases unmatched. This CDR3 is CASSQAYRGRSEAFF. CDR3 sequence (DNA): TGCGCCAGCAGCCAAGCCTACAGGGGGAGGTCTGAAGCTTTCTTT.

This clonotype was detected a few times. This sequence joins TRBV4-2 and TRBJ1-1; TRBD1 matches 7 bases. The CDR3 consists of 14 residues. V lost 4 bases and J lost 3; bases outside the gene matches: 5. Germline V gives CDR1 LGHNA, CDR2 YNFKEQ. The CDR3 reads CASSRRQGDTEAFF. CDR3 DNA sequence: TGTGCCAGCAGCCGCAGACAGGGAGACACTGAAGCTTTCTTT.

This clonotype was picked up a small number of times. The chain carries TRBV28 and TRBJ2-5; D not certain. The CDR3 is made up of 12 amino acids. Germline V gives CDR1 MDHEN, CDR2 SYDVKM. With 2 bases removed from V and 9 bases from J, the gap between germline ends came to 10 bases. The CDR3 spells CASSLRSRAQYF. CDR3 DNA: TGTGCCAGCAGTTTAAGGAGTCGGGCCCAGTACTTC.

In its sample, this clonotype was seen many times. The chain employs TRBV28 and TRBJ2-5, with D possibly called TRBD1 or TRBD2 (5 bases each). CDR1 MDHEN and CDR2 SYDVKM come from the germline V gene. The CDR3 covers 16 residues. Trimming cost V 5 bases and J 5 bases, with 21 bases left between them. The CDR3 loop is CASSTPGTEVRETQYF. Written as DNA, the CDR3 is TGTGCCAGCAGTACTCCCGGGACCGAAGTAAGGGAGACCCAGTACTTC.

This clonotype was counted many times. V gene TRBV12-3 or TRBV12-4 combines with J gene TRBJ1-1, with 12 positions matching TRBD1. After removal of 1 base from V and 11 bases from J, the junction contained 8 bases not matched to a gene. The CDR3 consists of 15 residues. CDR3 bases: TGTGCCAGCAGTTTAGGCGGAGGGACAGGGGGCGCTGCTTTCTTT. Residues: CASSLGGGTGGAAFF.